This TCR beta chain came from a study of blood T cell repertoires in COVID-19 (dated by TCRdb to 2020 to 2021). A note on the overall study: Collaborator samples came from the United States, Italy and Spain and covered acute and convalescent phases of COVID-19. Where HLA class I and class II types were available, the types were taken from metadata supplied by the sample provider, not from assay-based typing. The repertoires were released in a freely available public database meant as a resource for research on the immune response to SARS-CoV-2. The material from the prospective study consisted of cDNA or gDNA derived from T cells, B-cell-depleted T cells, or PBMCs. Samples came from the ongoing ImmuneRACE study (first 160 participants) plus 1,254 subjects from 6 global collaborators. Deeply sampled blood TCRbeta repertoires from subjects exposed to, actively infected with, or recovered from COVID-19 were included in the dataset. Nearly every sample came with metadata listing a de-identified subject ID, COVID-19 status, age in years and sex. Study-wide findings and limitations: How much clinical and demographic metadata was included differed by source and by participant, and the metadata was provided uncurated.

As concerns this clone: Its specific antigen is unknown. No clone much larger than this one lies a single base away; base qualities are absent.

Participants in the prospective study were enrolled through a virtual design, were aged about 18 to 90 years, and lived in 24 United States geographic areas. Cohort assignment in the prospective study relied on participant-reported clinical history from a screening survey and a study questionnaire. Recovered participants in ImmuneRACE Cohort 3 were defined as having two consecutive negative NP/OP PCR tests, clearance from a healthcare professional, or resolution of symptoms. In the prospective study, whole blood, serum and a nasopharyngeal or oropharyngeal swab were collected from each participant by mobile phlebotomists. Over an approximately two-month period, participants in the prospective study had the option of providing additional blood draws and questionnaires. Blood samples from the prospective study were shipped frozen or at room temperature prior to DNA extraction. The immunoSEQ Assay, a bias-controlled multiplex PCR, was used to amplify TCRbeta CDR3 regions from genomic DNA. As for how the authors treated the data: The number of nucleated cells in each sample was estimated by amplification of reference gene primers within the assay. Sequence reads were collapsed and filtered to measure the absolute abundance of every unique TCRbeta CDR3 rearrangement. For each sample, productive Simpson clonality was calculated as the square root of Simpson's diversity index over productive rearrangements. TCRdb mirrors the immuneACCESS table, restricted to in-frame sequences. Some clones are absent from its copies; in checked studies, under half trace to an unresolved V gene, and the reason for the others is unknown. From that table come the V and J calls and clone size; the DNA was used to work out D and trimming. The sample table shows 150,000 to 200,000 clones, and roughly 83% are seen once. Together, the top ten hold approximately 13% of the sample.

CDR1 and CDR2, looked up from the germline V gene (reference sequence), are LNHDA and SQIVND. There are 16 amino acids in the CDR3, from cysteine to phenylalanine inclusive. The read is trimmed to its CDR3 DNA, 48 bases read in frame from base 1. The germline ends are 13 bases apart after V is trimmed by 0 bases and J by 4 bases. The sample comprised PBMCs or T cells enriched from blood (not recorded which). The rearranged segments are TRBV19 and TRBJ2-1; perhaps TRBD2 is the D gene, with 5 bases matching. This clonotype was sampled from a woman aged 55-75 years who had recovered from COVID-19. The CDR3: CASSIEGRVLYNEQFF. At the DNA level, the sequence is TGTGCCAGTAGTATAGAAGGGCGGGTCCTTTACAATGAGCAGTTCTTC.